The clone carrying this TCR beta chain was observed a handful of times. The antigen is undetermined. The sample originates from a study of blood T cells in healthy people across ages. Study-level findings and limits: Age advanced and TCR beta diversity per million T cells fell, roughly linearly.

A sample-barcoded 5' primer and a J-beta primer mix were used in a second PCR of roughly 6 to 11 cycles. TCRdb re-called the 5' RACE reads with MiXCR, one entry per CDR3 protein. This sample has a few hundred thousand distinct CDR3 sequences, with about 28% found just once. Germline V gene data show CDR1 as SGHTA and CDR2 as FQGNSA. The CDR3 has 15 amino acids. V was clipped by 3 bases and J by 2 bases; unmatched bases: 4. Another study also made use of these data, one on T cells of mothers and their children.

Sequencing input: blood. The chain uses TRBV7-2 and TRBJ2-7, with 10 bases identical to TRBD2. The sequence derives from a boy aged 2-9 years in good health. The CDR3 is CASSLGLASAYEQYF. DNA of the CDR3: TGTGCCAGCAGCTTGGGACTAGCGAGCGCCTACGAGCAGTACTTC.